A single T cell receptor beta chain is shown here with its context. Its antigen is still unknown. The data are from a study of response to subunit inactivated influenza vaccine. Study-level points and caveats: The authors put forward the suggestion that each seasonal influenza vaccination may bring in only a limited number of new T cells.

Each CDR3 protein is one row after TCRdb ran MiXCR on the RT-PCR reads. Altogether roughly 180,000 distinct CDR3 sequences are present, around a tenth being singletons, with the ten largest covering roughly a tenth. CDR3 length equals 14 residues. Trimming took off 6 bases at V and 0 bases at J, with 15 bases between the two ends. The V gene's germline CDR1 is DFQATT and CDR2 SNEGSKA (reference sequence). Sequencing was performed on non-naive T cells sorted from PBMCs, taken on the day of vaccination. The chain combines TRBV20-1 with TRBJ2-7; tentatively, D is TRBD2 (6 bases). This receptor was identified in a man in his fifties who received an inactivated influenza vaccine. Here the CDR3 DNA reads TGCAGTGCGACCCTAGCGCATAGCTCCTACGAGCAGTACTTC. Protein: CSATLAHSSYEQYF.